The sequence of this TCR beta chain was determined in a study of regulatory T cells in long-lasting Graves disease (dated by TCRdb to the early 2020s). For the study in its entirety: Antithyroid drugs had been taken for less than 3 months by newly diagnosed Graves' disease patients. Patients with persistent Graves' disease were compared with patients with newly diagnosed Graves' disease using TCR sequencing and RNA sequencing of peripheral blood. The study took place in China and was registered as a clinical trial. A total of 33 samples underwent TCR sequencing: some 13 from persistent and some 20 from newly diagnosed Graves' disease patients. What the authors observed across the whole study: The small sample size was acknowledged by the authors as a limitation that may reduce accuracy. Compared with newly diagnosed patients, persistent Graves' disease patients had lower TCR Shannon entropy and fewer highly expanded clones, which suggests clonal expansion. Sequencing and analysis were restricted to the TCR beta chain. Persistent patients shared more public clonotypes among themselves (around 3,000) than newly diagnosed patients did (over 950). Persistent disease showed preferential use of TRBV28, TRBJ1-2 and TRBJ2-5, whereas newly diagnosed disease favored TRBV20-1 and TRBJ2-1. Because the primary lesion, thyroid tissue, could not be accessed, the study looked at peripheral blood alone.

Notes on this clonotype: The target of this receptor is not known. Per-base qualities were not stored, and no clone one base away is much larger.

From a lookup of the germline V gene (reference sequence), CDR1 and CDR2 are GTSNPN and SVGIG. The junction carries 15 bases between V and J, which are trimmed by 8 bases and 0 bases respectively. The CDR3, from cysteine to phenylalanine, totals 14 residues. CDR3 DNA only is kept here, 42 bases in frame from base 1. The sample's time point, from its label and the paper: newly diagnosed GD, antithyroid drugs for less than 3 months. For both TCR sequencing and RNA sequencing, RNA was extracted from PBMCs in TRIzol. The diagnosis of Graves' disease was made according to American Thyroid Association guidelines. The patients came from an endocrinology department in Xi'an, China. Each patient gave about 10 milliliters of peripheral blood, collected in an EDTA anticoagulant tube. Ficoll Paque Plus density gradient separation was used to isolate PBMCs, and no further T cell sorting was done. RNA quality was checked with an Agilent 2100 Bioanalyzer and agarose gel, and concentration with a NanoDrop 2000.

Library generation was performed with multiplex PCR. TCRdb names Illumina HiSeq 4000 as the instrument used. CDR3 regions were amplified by Arm-PCR with iRepertoire HTBI primers to construct TCR beta libraries. PCR products were gel purified before sequencing. The authors' analysis ran thus. Gene usage analysis of CDR3 amino acid clonotypes relied on the 60 or so TRBV and 13 to 15 TRBJ segments identified across samples. COPE and FqMerger were used to merge filtered high-quality paired reads into contigs. BLAST was used to align contigs to IMGT TRBV, TRBD and TRBJ reference genes, and CDR3 was defined according to IMGT. Clonotypes above 0.1% frequency were classified as highly expanded clones. Repertoire diversity was measured by Shannon entropy, and V-J evenness by the Gini coefficient. Clonotypes shared by more than one individual were considered public. TCRdb reprocessing: public reads trimmed at Q25 with fastp, clones called with MiXCR, in-frame beta chains kept. Rows merge per CDR3 protein into single entries with the most common DNA and genes. In this record, the V and J calls reflect TCRdb's handling and not the investigators' own analysis. Here the sample has 550,000 to 650,000 distinct CDR3 sequences; roughly 15% occur a single time. About 12% of the sample comes from the top ten.

A further study also used this sample, focusing on T cells in Graves' hyperthyroidism and ophthalmopathy. As noted in the second study: Stable Graves' hyperthyroidism was defined as no progression to ophthalmopathy during 18 months of follow-up. The hyperthyroidism patients were between 18 and 65 years old and newly diagnosed, with a disease duration of less than 2 months. The study excluded patients with uncontrolled infections, other autoimmune diseases, pregnancy or lactation. Clinical symptoms, serum thyroxine and TRAb, thyroid ultrasound, and orbital computed tomography formed the basis for the diagnoses. A first-round RT-PCR of the TCR CDR3 used the HTBI primer set with the Qiagen OneStep RT-PCR kit. Most expanded thyroid clonotypes (frequency above 0.001) were also detected in blood, a finding suggesting that blood repertoires may reflect thyroid immune responses. A 13 V-J signature model separated ophthalmopathy from stable hyperthyroidism, with around 91% sensitivity and 81.08% specificity in cross-validation and 80%/75% in testing. In validation, the model predicted progression to ophthalmopathy a median of approximately 6.6 months before onset, with roughly 70% sensitivity and roughly 72% specificity. A discovery cohort of roughly 100 patients, roughly 40 with Graves' ophthalmopathy and under 60 with stable Graves' hyperthyroidism, was used to find distinguishing TCR V-J signatures. Prospective prediction of ophthalmopathy was tested in an independent validation cohort consisting of fewer than 20 hyperthyroidism patients and more than 15 patients who later progressed to ophthalmopathy. The 100 or so discovery patients were randomly split 7:3 into training and test sets. In several Graves' hyperthyroidism patients, the study also compared T-cell repertoires from thyroid tissue with T-cell repertoires from blood. Once sampling was done, hyperthyroidism patients were given methimazole at a starting dose of 30 mg daily, whereas ophthalmopathy patients were given high-dose intravenous methylprednisolone. The libraries were constructed in a second round of multiplex PCR and then size-selected and purified. Sequencing of the libraries was done on an Illumina HiSeq2000 using paired-end 100 bp reads. Raw data were processed with SOAPnuke, discarding reads with adapters, uncalled bases, mean Phred below 15, or no exact constant-primer or identifier match. COPE v1.2.5 was used to merge the high-quality paired reads, and each unique nucleotide sequence was defined as a clonotype. MiTCR v1.1 was used to align clonotypes to the IMGT TRBV, TRBD and TRBJ reference segments. The analysis was restricted to V-J combinations with a frequency above 0.0001, which together covered roughly 99% of the repertoires. A TCS score was defined as the ratio of F50 (clonal expansion) to E x V (chaos), with BLOSUM62-based TCRdist applied between CDR3 peptides within each V-J. Welch's t-statistics and random forest reduced fewer than 550 V-J features to under 15, which were used in a naive Bayes classifier (R e1071). No statistical method was used to set the sample size in advance, and investigators knew the group allocation. The paper reports TCR Vbeta CDR3 sequencing of 135 peripheral blood samples: 40 to 45 ophthalmopathy, 75 to 80 hyperthyroidism and around 17 progressor patients.

The chain is assembled from TRBV30 and TRBJ2-3; the D gene lacks a confident call. Sequences were derived from peripheral blood mononuclear cells (PBMCs), sampled at new diagnosis, from a patient treated with antithyroid drugs. This receptor was taken from a man aged 18 to 29 with Graves disease. Donor details come from another sample of the same person, matched by shared clones. The encoded CDR3 is CATESLVSTDTQYF. DNA sequence: TGTGCCACGGAAAGTCTAGTGAGCACAGATACGCAGTATTTT.